One and the same sample provided the 30 T cell receptor beta chains below, sequenced in a study of radiotherapy plus CTLA-4 blockade in lung cancer. Method: immunoSEQ multiplex PCR; TCRdb's copy keeps in-frame clones and lacks some. Of more than 55,000 clones in the sample, around 80% were seen once. The sample was peripheral blood, taken from a patient treated with radiotherapy plus ipilimumab. Receptors were obtained from a human donor with non-small cell lung cancer who had a partial response to radiotherapy plus ipilimumab.

The chain couples TRBV5-6 to TRBJ1-5; 8 bases map to TRBD1. Germline lookup yields CDR1 SGHDT and CDR2 YYEEEE. After removal of 4 bases from V and 0 bases from J, the junction contained 3 bases not matched to a gene. The CDR3 consists of 15 residues. The CDR3 DNA is TGTGCCAGCAGCCTAACAGGGGGTAGCAATCAGCCCCAGCATTTT. The encoded protein is CASSLTGGSNQPQHF.

The V and J genes are TRBV2 and TRBJ2-2, with 8 bases identical to TRBD2. The V gene's germline CDR1 is SNHLY and CDR2 FYNNEI. The CDR3 covers 14 residues. V was clipped by 5 bases and J by 6 bases; unmatched bases: 5. CDR3 in DNA: TGTGCCAGCAGTTGGACTAGCTCCCCCGGGGAGCTGTTTTTT. This translates into CASSWTSSPGELFF.

The V call is TRBV6-6, the J call TRBJ2-5; weak D call: TRBD1 (5 bases). Per germline, CDR1 MNHNY and CDR2 SVGAGI (reference sequence). V gave up 1 base and J gave up 1 base, with 13 bases separating them. This CDR3 contains 16 residues. The CDR3 protein is CASSYYRGAFQETQYF. CDR3 nucleotides: TGTGCCAGCAGTTACTATAGGGGTGCCTTCCAAGAGACCCAGTACTTC.

This sequence joins TRBV29-1 and TRBJ2-2, with D perhaps matching TRBD1 (5 bases). V lost 4 bases and J lost 5, with 14 bases in between. CDR1 and CDR2 (germline): SQVTM, ANQGSEA. The CDR3 has 14 amino acids. The CDR3, as DNA: TGCAGCGTTGGGGTGGGCAAGGGGACCGGGGAGCTGTTTTTT. Translated, it gives CSVGVGKGTGELFF.

The CDR3 coding sequence is TGTGCCAGCAGTCCACAGGGAGGGTACACAGATACGCAGTATTTT. Its protein product is CASSPQGGYTDTQYF. The chain employs TRBV7-9 and TRBJ2-3; D may be TRBD2 (7 bases). Germline V gives CDR1 SEHNR, CDR2 FQNEAQ (reference sequence). With 6 bases removed from V and 2 bases from J, the gap between germline ends came to 15 bases. The length of the CDR3 is 15 residues.

The chain carries TRBV29-1 and TRBJ2-1; 8 bases map to TRBD1. There are 12 residues in the CDR3. Germline values: CDR1 SQVTM, CDR2 ANQGSEA. Unmatched junction bases numbered 6, after V lost 6 bases and J lost 8 bases. CDR3 sequence (DNA): TGCAGCGTCGGACAGGGATGGGATGAGCAGTTCTTC. This sequence encodes CSVGQGWDEQFF.

This rearrangement joins TRBV7-3 to TRBJ2-7; the match to TRBD2 covers 11 bases. Germline V gives CDR1 SGHTA, CDR2 FQGTGA. The length of the CDR3 is 15 residues. The CDR3 region is CGQPGLAGGTYEQYF. As DNA, the CDR3 is TGTGGCCAGCCAGGGCTAGCGGGGGGAACCTACGAGCAGTACTTC.

CDR3 amino acids: CASSRDSSYEQYF. The CDR3 DNA reads TGTGCCAGCAGCCGGGACAGCTCCTACGAGCAGTACTTC. The chain couples TRBV2 to TRBJ2-7; 7 bases match TRBD1. Looked up from germline, CDR1 is SNHLY and CDR2 is FYNNEI. The junction had 2 bases not matched to a gene; V was cut back by 6 bases and J by 0 bases. The CDR3 runs 13 residues.

This sequence joins TRBV2 and TRBJ1-5; unclear D gene. Deletions cut 6 bases from V and 4 bases from J, with 10 bases between. The CDR3 is 13 amino acids. From germline, CDR1 is SNHLY and CDR2 FYNNEI. CDR3 coding DNA: TGTGCCAGCAGGCCCACGGGTAATCAGCCCCAGCATTTT. Translation gives CASRPTGNQPQHF. Looking up the rest from reference TRBV2 and TRBJ1-5 gives the full variable domain: EPEVTQTPSHQVTQMGQEVILRCVPISNHLYFYWYRQILGQKVEFLVSFYNNEISEKSEIFDDQFSVERPDGSNFTLKIRSTKLEDSAMYFCASRPTGNQPQHFGDGTRLSIL.

A few counts support this clone. The rearrangement links TRBV29-1 to TRBJ1-5, with TRBD1 identical over 7 bases. Germline CDR1 is SQVTM and CDR2 is ANQGSEA. The CDR3 is made up of 14 amino acids. V trimming: 7 bases; J trimming: 3 bases; junction bases outside the gene matches: 9. The CDR3 DNA reads TGCAGCGCCTCCTCCGGGACAGTCAATCAGCCCCAGCATTTT. Translating it yields CSASSGTVNQPQHF.

This chain joins TRBV5-4 and TRBJ2-3, with D perhaps matching TRBD2 (6 bases). Germline CDR1 and CDR2: SGHNT and YYREEE (reference sequence). The germline V and J ends were trimmed by 2 bases and 0 bases, with 16 bases remaining between them. The CDR3 consists of 17 residues. The CDR3 reads CASSFGGTGSSTDTQYF. Written as DNA, the CDR3 is TGTGCCAGCAGCTTTGGGGGGACCGGGTCTAGCACAGATACGCAGTATTTT. The full variable domain, with the rest looked up from reference TRBV5-4 and TRBJ2-3, is ETGVTQSPTHLIKTRGQQVTLRCSSQSGHNTVSWYQQALGQGPQFIFQYYREEENGRGNFPPRFSGLQFPNYSSELNVNALELDDSALYLCASSFGGTGSSTDTQYFGPGTRLTVL.

This rearrangement joins TRBV7-2 to TRBJ1-2; 9 nucleotides line up with TRBD1. CDR3 size: 15 residues. V dropped 3 bases and J dropped 4; count of bases not matched to a gene: 6. Germline-derived CDR1 and CDR2 are SGHTA and FQGNSA. Here the CDR3 reads CASSFQDRGGYGYTF. The DNA for the CDR3 is TGTGCCAGCAGCTTTCAGGACAGGGGAGGCTATGGCTACACCTTC.

J is TRBJ1-4 and V is TRBV9; D gene ambiguous. This CDR3 is 15 amino acids long. CDR1 is SGDLS and CDR2 is YYNGEE in the germline V gene. V shed 1 base and J shed 0 bases, with 7 bases lying between them. CDR3 amino acids: CASSVQATTNEKLFF. CDR3 sequence (DNA): TGTGCCAGCAGCGTACAGGCAACAACTAATGAAAAACTGTTTTTT.

This chain connects TRBV6-5 to TRBJ2-1; 8 nucleotides agree with TRBD2. The CDR3 spans 16 residues. The V segment lost 0 bases and the J segment 3 bases; nucleotides outside the gene matches: 4. Germline V gene data show CDR1 as MNHEY and CDR2 as SVGAGI. The CDR3 DNA is TGTGCCAGCAGTTACTCTATACTAGCGGACTACAATGAGCAGTTCTTC. This sequence encodes CASSYSILADYNEQFF.

The rearrangement uses TRBV11-2 and TRBJ1-3, with 8 bases matching TRBD1. Germline CDR1 reads SGHAT; CDR2 reads FQNNGV. The CDR3 spans 18 residues. Trimming took 0 bases from V and 3 from J; bases not matched to a gene: 10. The CDR3 spells CASSLDAFQGANGNTIYF. The DNA for the CDR3 is TGTGCCAGCAGCTTAGATGCCTTCCAGGGGGCAAATGGAAACACCATATATTTT.

This clone was seen just once. This chain connects TRBV29-1 to TRBJ1-1; D remains unclear. Between the trimmed V and J ends, which lost 5 bases and 0 bases, there was a span of 7 bases. Per the germline V gene, CDR1 is SQVTM and CDR2 is ANQGSEA. The CDR3 is made up of 12 amino acids. As DNA, the CDR3 is TGCAGCGTTACAGTAATGAACACTGAAGCTTTCTTT. Amino acids: CSVTVMNTEAFF.

This clone was counted many times. The chain has TRBV7-8 and TRBJ2-7; D perhaps matches TRBD1 (5 bases). V gave up 2 bases and J gave up 4 bases, with 9 bases separating them. Per germline, CDR1 SGHVS and CDR2 FQNEAQ. The CDR3 has 13 residues. CDR3 DNA sequence: TGTGCCAGCAGCTTAAGGCAGGGATACGAGCAGTACTTC. Protein product: CASSLRQGYEQYF.

In its sample, this clone was seen once. This rearrangement joins TRBV6-6 to TRBJ1-1; weak D call: TRBD1 (6 bases). The CDR3 totals 14 residues. Germline CDR1 is MNHNY and CDR2 is SVGAGI (reference sequence). Trimming shortened V by 6 bases and J by 0 bases, and 11 bases separated the two germline ends. The CDR3 loop reads CASRIQGLNTEAFF. DNA of the CDR3: TGTGCCAGCAGGATACAGGGTTTGAACACTGAAGCTTTCTTT.

This clone came up a few times. The V gene is TRBV11-2, the J gene TRBJ2-5; a weak D match, TRBD2 (6 bases). This CDR3 spans 13 amino acids. The V end lost 4 bases, the J end lost 0 bases, and 6 bases lay between the germline ends. Per germline, CDR1 SGHAT and CDR2 FQNNGV. DNA for the CDR3: TGTGCCAGCAGCTGGGACTACCAAGAGACCCAGTACTTC. It specifies CASSWDYQETQYF.

The chain is built from TRBV7-2 and TRBJ2-1; a weak D match, TRBD2 (7 bases). CDR3 length: 14 amino acids. Germline V gene sequence: CDR1 SGHTA, CDR2 FQGNSA. With 7 bases removed from V and 4 bases from J, the gap between germline ends came to 14 bases. This CDR3 reads CASIRGGLYNEQFF. The CDR3 bases are TGTGCCAGCATTCGCGGGGGCCTTTACAATGAGCAGTTCTTC. The full variable domain, rest sourced from reference TRBV7-2 and TRBJ2-1, is GAGVSQSPSNKVTEKGKDVELRCDPISGHTALYWYRQSLGQGLEFLIYFQGNSAPDKSGLPSDRFSAERTGGSVSTLTIQRTQQEDSAVYLCASIRGGLYNEQFFGPGTRLTVL.

The rearrangement joins TRBV27 to TRBJ2-7; the match to TRBD1 covers 7 bases. The germline gives CDR1 MNHEY, CDR2 SMNVEV (reference sequence). The CDR3 is 17 amino acids. V lost 0 bases to trimming and J lost 1 base; unmatched junction nucleotides: 9. The CDR3 loop reads CASSLSISGGLSYEQYF. CDR3 sequence (DNA): TGTGCCAGCAGTTTATCGATCTCAGGGGGTCTATCCTACGAGCAGTACTTC.

This rearrangement joins TRBV7-9 to TRBJ1-4; unclear D gene. The CDR3 loop spans 17 amino acids. V lost 3 bases and J lost 4, with 18 bases in between. Germline CDR1 is SEHNR and CDR2 is FQNEAQ (reference sequence). CDR3 region: CASSLERTRTYNEKLFF. The CDR3 DNA reads as TGTGCCAGCAGCTTGGAGCGAACTCGGACTTATAATGAAAAACTGTTTTTT.

The V gene is TRBV27, the J gene TRBJ1-2; D gene uncertain. The CDR3 extends over 13 amino acids. V gave up 2 bases and J gave up 0 bases, with 4 bases separating them. Germline V gene data show CDR1 as MNHEY and CDR2 as SMNVEV (reference sequence). This CDR3 is CASSLTANYGYTF. CDR3 DNA sequence: TGTGCCAGCAGTTTAACGGCTAACTATGGCTACACCTTC.

J is TRBJ1-1 and V is TRBV5-1; 12 bases are shared with TRBD1. The V gene's germline CDR1 is SGHRS and CDR2 YFSETQ. The V gene end was trimmed by 4 bases and the J gene end by 7 bases; junction bases not matched to a gene: 11. There are 16 residues in the CDR3. Here the CDR3 reads CASSSSGTGGFGEAFF. The CDR3 nucleotides are TGCGCCAGCAGCAGTTCCGGGACAGGGGGCTTCGGTGAAGCTTTCTTT.

V gene TRBV4-1 combines with J gene TRBJ1-4; 12 nucleotides align to TRBD1. With 4 bases clipped from V and 2 bases from J, the junction kept 5 bases outside the gene matches. The CDR3 is 17 amino acids. CDR1 MGHRA and CDR2 YSYEKL come from the germline V gene. The CDR3 reads CASSRGQGASTNEKLFF. CDR3 bases: TGCGCCAGCAGCCGGGGACAGGGGGCGAGCACTAATGAAAAACTGTTTTTT.

V is TRBV7-7 and J is TRBJ2-7, with a tentative D call TRBD1 (6 bases). The CDR3 consists of 14 residues. Trimming took off 3 bases at V and 3 bases at J, with 12 bases between the two ends. From germline, CDR1 is SSHAT and CDR2 FNYEAQ (reference sequence). The CDR3 here is CASSFSRGYYEQYF. CDR3 bases: TGTGCCAGCAGCTTCAGCAGGGGATACTACGAGCAGTACTTC.

This clone was detected a few times. The J gene is TRBJ2-7, the V gene TRBV6-1; D is perhaps TRBD1 (6 bases). Between the trimmed V and J ends, which lost 2 bases and 2 bases, there was a span of 10 bases. Looked up from germline, CDR1 is MNHNS and CDR2 is SASEGT. This CDR3 comprises 14 residues. The CDR3 is CASSEPGAPYEQYF. The CDR3 coding sequence is TGTGCCAGCAGTGAACCAGGGGCCCCCTACGAGCAGTACTTC.

The rearrangement uses TRBV5-4 and TRBJ1-1; 8 nucleotides agree with TRBD1. The CDR3 is 14 residues long. Germline V gene lookup returns CDR1 SGHNT and CDR2 YYREEE (reference sequence). J was trimmed by 3 bases and V by 3 bases; bases with no gene match: 4. The CDR3 spells CASSSDRDYTEAFF. The DNA for the CDR3 is TGTGCCAGCAGCTCGGACAGGGACTACACTGAAGCTTTCTTT.

Comments on this clone: This may stem from a read error, because a much larger clone lies one nucleotide away. The V call is TRBV5-1, the J call TRBJ2-7, with TRBD1 matching 9 bases. Trimming at V came to 4 bases and at J to 3 bases, leaving 5 bases not matched to a gene. The CDR3 has 14 residues. Germline-derived CDR1 and CDR2 are SGHRS and YFSETQ. The CDR3 DNA is TGCGCCAGCAGCGCCGGGACAGGGCTCTACGAGCAGTACTTC. The encoded protein is CASSAGTGLYEQYF.

This rearrangement joins TRBV28 to TRBJ1-4, with D uncertain. V lost 2 bases and J lost 0, with 7 bases in between. CDR3 length equals 15 residues. From germline, CDR1 is MDHEN and CDR2 SYDVKM. The CDR3 protein is CASSLTRTTNEKLFF. The CDR3 DNA is TGTGCCAGCAGTTTAACGCGTACAACTAATGAAAAACTGTTTTTT.